The 28 T cell receptor beta chains given below trace back to one sample, sequenced in a study of blood T cells in healthy people across ages. Primers used in a second PCR of about 7 to 12 cycles were a sample-barcoded 5' primer and a J-beta primer mix. A single record per CDR3 protein comes from TCRdb applying MiXCR to the 5' RACE reads. This table holds around 870,000 distinct CDR3 sequences, 29% found once. Material for sequencing was blood. The source of these receptors is a woman of 80 years or more in good health.

This clonotype was picked up many times. V usage is TRBV12-3 or TRBV12-4 and J usage is TRBJ1-4; 7 nucleotides agree with TRBD1. CDR3 length: 17 residues. After removal of 6 bases from V and 10 bases from J, the junction contained 20 bases not matched to a gene. Here the CDR3 DNA reads TGTGCCAGCAGCTCTGGACAGGCTGGCTCGGGGGCGGGAAAACTGTTTTTT. Amino acid sequence: CASSSGQAGSGAGKLFF.

This chain links TRBV7-2 with TRBJ2-7; the D is unclear. Trimming took 3 bases from V and 7 from J, leaving 10 bases between them. Germline V gene data show CDR1 as SGHTA and CDR2 as FQGNSA. This CDR3 has 12 residues. CDR3 residues: CASSFAVGEQYF. The DNA of the CDR3 is TGTGCCAGCAGCTTCGCAGTGGGGGAGCAGTACTTC.

Notes on this clonotype: An end of the junction does not agree with germline; a read error may underlie this. J is TRBJ2-2 and V is TRBV7-2; 7 nucleotides line up with TRBD1. The germline CDR1 and CDR2 sequences are SGHTA and FQGNSA. The CDR3 spans 16 residues. The CDR3 loop is CASSKDRNTNTGELFF. CDR3 nucleotide sequence: TGCGCCAGCAGCAAGGACAGGAATACGAACACCGGGGAGCTGTTTTTT.

As concerns this clonotype: This sequence may be a read error, since a much larger clone differs from it by one base. J is TRBJ2-3 and V is TRBV7-2, with 10 bases lining up with TRBD2. The ends lost 5 bases at V and 1 base at J; junction bases unmatched: 3. The CDR3 consists of 15 residues. Germline V gives CDR1 SGHTA, CDR2 FQGNSA. CDR3 bases: TGTGCCAGCAGCATGAGCGGGGGGGGCACAGATACGCAGTATTTT. Its translation is CASSMSGGGTDTQYF.

This clonotype was detected ten times or more. The rearrangement uses TRBV7-9 and TRBJ2-1, with a possible D match to TRBD1 (6 bases). The CDR3 consists of 15 residues. Trimming left V 0 bases short and J 10 bases short, with 16 bases between. From germline, CDR1 is SEHNR and CDR2 FQNEAQ (reference sequence). CDR3 sequence (DNA): TGTGCCAGCAGCTTAGCGTGGCAGGGGAATAGGGAGCAGTTCTTC. Amino acids: CASSLAWQGNREQFF. Filled out from reference TRBV7-9 and TRBJ2-1, the complete variable domain reads DTGVSQNPRHKITKRGQNVTFRCDPISEHNRLYWYRQTLGQGPEFLTYFQNEAQLEKSRLLSDRFSAERPKGSFSTLEIQRTEQGDSAMYLCASSLAWQGNREQFFGPGTRLTVL.

This clonotype was recorded at least ten times. J is TRBJ2-3 and V is TRBV20-1; 7 nucleotides agree with TRBD2. The CDR3 is 15 residues long. The germline CDR1 and CDR2 sequences are DFQATT and SNEGSKA (reference sequence). V lost 6 bases and J lost 1; bases outside the gene matches: 10. The CDR3: CSAEGTGGRTDTQYF. In DNA, the CDR3 is TGCAGTGCCGAAGGAACGGGGGGTCGCACAGATACGCAGTATTTT.

V gene TRBV28 combines with J gene TRBJ1-4; TRBD1 aligns across 9 bases. CDR1 is MDHEN and CDR2 is SYDVKM in the germline V gene. J was trimmed by 0 bases and V by 0 bases; bases with no gene match: 2. The CDR3 extends over 17 amino acids. The CDR3 nucleotides are TGTGCCAGCAGTTTATGGGGACAGGGAACAACTAATGAAAAACTGTTTTTT. It codes for CASSLWGQGTTNEKLFF. Supplemented by reference TRBV28 and TRBJ1-4, the full variable domain reads DVKVTQSSRYLVKRTGEKVFLECVQDMDHENMFWYRQDPGLGLRLIYFSYDVKMKEKGDIPEGYSVSREKKERFSLILESASTNQTSMYLCASSLWGQGTTNEKLFFGSGTQLSVL.

The sample holds many counts of this clonotype. This chain joins TRBV5-1 and TRBJ1-4, with D possibly being TRBD1 (5 bases). CDR1 and CDR2 (germline): SGHRS, YFSETQ. Trimming left V 0 bases short and J 4 bases short, with 13 bases between. CDR3 size: 16 residues. CDR3 sequence reads: CASSLVARGINEKLFF. CDR3 DNA: TGCGCCAGCAGCTTGGTAGCTCGGGGCATTAATGAAAAACTGTTTTTT.

Note on this clonotype: A much larger clone sits a single nucleotide away, making a read error possible. The gene calls are TRBV10-3 and TRBJ2-7; TRBD2 aligns across 7 bases. The germline CDR1 and CDR2 sequences are ENHRY and SYGVKD. CDR3 length: 14 residues. V lost 6 bases and J lost 3; bases outside the gene matches: 8. This CDR3 is CAIREVGGGYEQYF. The CDR3 DNA follows: TGTGCCATCAGGGAGGTTGGCGGGGGCTACGAGCAGTACTTC.

This clonotype was seen at least ten times. The rearrangement joins TRBV7-9 to TRBJ2-3; D may be TRBD1 (6 bases). This CDR3 is 15 amino acids long. The germline CDR1 and CDR2 sequences are SEHNR and FQNEAQ (reference sequence). The V end was cut by 1 base, the J end by 0 bases, with 8 bases between. DNA of the CDR3: TGTGCCAGCAGCTTAGGGGACATGAGCACAGATACGCAGTATTTT. Its translation: CASSLGDMSTDTQYF. Full variable domain (rest looked up from reference TRBV7-9 and TRBJ2-3): DTGVSQNPRHKITKRGQNVTFRCDPISEHNRLYWYRQTLGQGPEFLTYFQNEAQLEKSRLLSDRFSAERPKGSFSTLEIQRTEQGDSAMYLCASSLGDMSTDTQYFGPGTRLTVL.

In its sample, this clonotype was seen many times. The chain combines TRBV7-2 with TRBJ2-5; 8 bases match TRBD2. The trim removed 5 bases at V and 5 bases at J, leaving 13 bases unmatched. Germline-derived CDR1 and CDR2 are SGHTA and FQGNSA. The CDR3 loop spans 16 amino acids. For the CDR3, the DNA is TGTGCCAGCAGCCTCCCGAGAACGGGGGGGCATGAGACCCAGTACTTC. It is translated as CASSLPRTGGHETQYF.

As to this clonotype: A much larger clone is a single base away; this may be a read error. The J gene is TRBJ2-1, the V gene TRBV6-5; 7 nucleotides align to TRBD2. The germline gives CDR1 MNHEY, CDR2 SVGAGI. The CDR3 totals 15 residues. The CDR3 reads CASSYSWGGANDQFF. The CDR3 bases are TGTGCCAGCAGTTACTCTTGGGGGGGTGCGAATGACCAGTTCTTC.

This clonotype occurred a few times. The chain couples TRBV6-1 to TRBJ1-2; no reliable D call. V was clipped by 4 bases and J by 5 bases, with 11 bases between them. The CDR3 sequence is 13 residues long. Germline assignment: CDR1 MNHNS and CDR2 SASEGT. The CDR3 DNA reads as TGTGCCAGCAGTGTTACAGTTTATTATGGCTACACCTTC. This sequence encodes CASSVTVYYGYTF.

This clonotype was seen ten or more times. The chain combines TRBV29-1 with TRBJ2-7, with 11 positions matching TRBD2. Germline lookup yields CDR1 SQVTM and CDR2 ANQGSEA. This CDR3 has 15 residues. The V segment lost 6 bases and the J segment 4 bases; nucleotides outside the gene matches: 11. CDR3 in amino acids: CSVRPTSGGSYEQYF. The CDR3 DNA follows: TGCAGCGTGAGACCTACTAGCGGGGGTTCTTACGAGCAGTACTTC.

For this clonotype: A read error is possible here, since a much larger clone lies one base away. The rearrangement links TRBV20-1 to TRBJ1-2; TRBD1 is a possible D gene (5 bases). V was clipped by 0 bases and J by 1 base, with 12 bases between them. The CDR3 totals 15 residues. Per germline, CDR1 DFQATT and CDR2 SNEGSKA (reference sequence). This chain's CDR3 is CSAREDTQHNYGYTF. The CDR3 DNA reads as TGCAGTGCTAGAGAGGACACCCAACATAACTATGGCTACACCTTC.

The CDR3 coding sequence is TGCAGTGCTCCAGGAACATCCGACTACGAGCAGTACTTC. Translation gives CSAPGTSDYEQYF. This rearrangement joins TRBV20-1 to TRBJ2-7, with D hard to call. Germline V lookup: CDR1 DFQATT, CDR2 SNEGSKA (reference sequence). V lost 5 bases and J 3 bases, leaving 14 bases between the germline ends. CDR3 size: 13 residues.

This clonotype was recorded many times. The chain is built from TRBV7-2 and TRBJ2-1, with 11 nucleotides matching TRBD2. The V segment lost 0 bases and the J segment 10 bases; nucleotides outside the gene matches: 17. The germline V gene encodes CDR1 SGHTA and CDR2 FQGNSA. The CDR3 loop spans 19 amino acids. CDR3 sequence: CASSLALYAASGGSGEQFF. The CDR3 coding sequence is TGTGCCAGCAGCTTAGCGCTTTACGCCGCTAGCGGGGGGAGTGGAGAGCAGTTCTTC.

This clonotype occurred many times. A much larger clone differs from this one at a single base, so this may be a read error. The chain joins TRBV4-1 to TRBJ2-7; no reliable D call. V was shortened by 5 bases and J by 3 bases, with 11 bases between the two germline ends. The CDR3 sequence is 13 residues long. The germline V gene encodes CDR1 MGHRA and CDR2 YSYEKL. CDR3 region: CASSGPGCYEQYF. For the CDR3, the DNA is TGCGCCAGCAGCGGGCCTGGGTGCTACGAGCAGTACTTC.

This chain uses TRBV20-1 with TRBJ1-6; tentative D call: TRBD1 (5 bases). V was shortened by 1 base and J by 0 bases, with 10 bases between the two germline ends. This CDR3 has 16 amino acids. Germline CDR1 and CDR2: DFQATT and SNEGSKA (reference sequence). The CDR3 reads CSARGGRSSYNSPLHF. CDR3 nucleotide sequence: TGCAGTGCTAGAGGGGGCAGGAGCTCCTATAATTCACCCCTCCACTTT.

The CDR3 loop is CASSLRGQSMNTEAFF. DNA for the CDR3: TGTGCCAGCAGTCTAAGGGGACAGAGCATGAACACTGAAGCTTTCTTT. This rearrangement joins TRBV12-3 or TRBV12-4 to TRBJ1-1; 7 positions agree with TRBD1. Trimming took 5 bases from V and 0 from J; bases not matched to a gene: 9. The CDR3 consists of 16 residues.

This clonotype occurred many times. The chain is built from TRBV4-3 and TRBJ1-5; D unclear. Germline V CDR1 and CDR2: LGHNA, YSLEER. This CDR3 spans 16 amino acids. V lost 0 bases, J lost 3 bases, and 12 bases lay in between. The CDR3, as DNA: TGCGCCAGCAGCCAAGAGGTTAGGGCTACCAATCAGCCCCAGCATTTT. It encodes CASSQEVRATNQPQHF.

This clonotype has just one count. The chain recombines TRBV5-1 with TRBJ2-2; unclear D gene. CDR3 length equals 16 residues. The germline V and J ends were trimmed by 0 bases and 6 bases, with 15 bases remaining between them. In germline, CDR1 is SGHRS, CDR2 YFSETQ. In DNA, the CDR3 is TGCGCCAGCAGCTTGGCCGTAGGGCGGACGGCCGGGGAGCTGTTTTTT. This sequence encodes CASSLAVGRTAGELFF.

This clonotype appeared many times. J is TRBJ2-3 and V is TRBV5-4; D not resolved. The V end lost 3 bases, the J end lost 5 bases, and 7 bases lay between the germline ends. This CDR3 region has 12 residues. CDR1 and CDR2 (germline): SGHNT, YYREEE (reference sequence). The CDR3 sequence: CASSSLEDTQYF. CDR3 DNA: TGTGCCAGCAGCTCCCTGGAAGATACGCAGTATTTT. Complete variable domain (other parts from reference TRBV5-4 and TRBJ2-3): ETGVTQSPTHLIKTRGQQVTLRCSSQSGHNTVSWYQQALGQGPQFIFQYYREEENGRGNFPPRFSGLQFPNYSSELNVNALELDDSALYLCASSSLEDTQYFGPGTRLTVL.

This clonotype appeared many times. The chain employs TRBV5-1 and TRBJ2-3; D unclear. V shed 3 bases and J shed 7 bases, with 9 bases lying between them. The CDR3 spans 12 residues. Germline CDR1 SGHRS, CDR2 YFSETQ. CDR3 nucleotides: TGCGCCAGCAGCTCCCCGTCATATACGCAGTATTTT. Translating it yields CASSSPSYTQYF.

This rearrangement joins TRBV5-1 to TRBJ2-5; D may be TRBD2 (6 bases). V lost 4 bases and J lost 11, with 24 bases in between. The CDR3 is 15 residues long. Germline lookup yields CDR1 SGHRS and CDR2 YFSETQ. Here the CDR3 reads CASSLSGLSFNEQYF. DNA for the CDR3: TGCGCCAGCAGCCTGTCGGGACTGTCGTTCAATGAGCAGTACTTC.

This clonotype was recorded many times. This rearrangement joins TRBV25-1 to TRBJ1-2; possibly TRBD1 for D (6 bases). The CDR3 totals 16 residues. V lost 2 bases to trimming and J lost 5 bases, with 18 bases between them. The germline V gene has CDR1 MGHDK and CDR2 SYGVNS. In DNA, the CDR3 is TGTGCCAGCAGTGAACGCCCGGGACACGGGGGTTATGGCTACACCTTC. Translating gives CASSERPGHGGYGYTF.

This chain connects TRBV3-1 to TRBJ2-3, with D possibly being TRBD2 (5 bases). V gave up 0 bases and J gave up 1 base, with 11 bases separating them. The germline V gene has CDR1 LGHDT and CDR2 YNNKEL (reference sequence). The CDR3 length is 16 residues. The CDR3 nucleotides read TGTGCCAGCAGCCAAGATCTGCGACTACGCACAGATACGCAGTATTTT. Its protein product is CASSQDLRLRTDTQYF.

This chain joins TRBV11-2 and TRBJ2-5; D uncertain. The closer fit of TRBJ2-7 to the DNA end suggests the J call may be wrong. Germline assignment: CDR1 SGHAT and CDR2 FQNNGV. CDR3 size: 13 residues. The CDR3 nucleotides are TGTGCCAGCAGCCCTGGACGGGCCGGCGAGCAGTACTTC. It yields the protein CASSPGRAGEQYF.